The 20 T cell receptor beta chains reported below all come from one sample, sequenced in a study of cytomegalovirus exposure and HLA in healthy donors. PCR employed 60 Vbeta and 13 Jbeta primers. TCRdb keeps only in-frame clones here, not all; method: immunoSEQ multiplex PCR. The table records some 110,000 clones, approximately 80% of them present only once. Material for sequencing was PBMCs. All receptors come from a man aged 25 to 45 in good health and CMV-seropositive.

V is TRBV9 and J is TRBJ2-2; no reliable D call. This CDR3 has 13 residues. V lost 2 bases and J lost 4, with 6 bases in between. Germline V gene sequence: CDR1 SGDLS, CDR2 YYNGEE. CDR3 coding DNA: TGTGCCAGCAGCGTCCAGGTCACCGGGGAGCTGTTTTTT. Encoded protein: CASSVQVTGELFF.

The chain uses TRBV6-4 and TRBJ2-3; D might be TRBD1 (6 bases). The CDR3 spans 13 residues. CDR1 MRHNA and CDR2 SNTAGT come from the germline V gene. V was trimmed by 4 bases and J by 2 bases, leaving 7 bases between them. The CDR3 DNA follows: TGTGCCAGCAGTGCAGGGGACACAGATACGCAGTATTTT. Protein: CASSAGDTDTQYF.

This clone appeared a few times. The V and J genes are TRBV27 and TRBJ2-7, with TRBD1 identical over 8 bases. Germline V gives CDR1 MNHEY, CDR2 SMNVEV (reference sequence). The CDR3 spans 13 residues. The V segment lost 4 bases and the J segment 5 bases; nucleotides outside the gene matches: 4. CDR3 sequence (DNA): TGTGCCAGCAGTTCGGACAGGGAGGACGAGCAGTACTTC. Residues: CASSSDREDEQYF.

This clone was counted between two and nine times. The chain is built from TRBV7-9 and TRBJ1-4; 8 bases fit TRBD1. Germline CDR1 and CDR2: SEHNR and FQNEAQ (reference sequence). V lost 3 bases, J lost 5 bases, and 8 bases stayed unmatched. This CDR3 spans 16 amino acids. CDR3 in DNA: TGTGCCAGCAGCTTTTCCGGGACAGGCCGGAATGAAAAACTGTTTTTT. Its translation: CASSFSGTGRNEKLFF.

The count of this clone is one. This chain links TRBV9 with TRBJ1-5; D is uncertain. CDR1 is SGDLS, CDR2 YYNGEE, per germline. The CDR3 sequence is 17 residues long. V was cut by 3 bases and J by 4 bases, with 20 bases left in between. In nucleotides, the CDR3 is TGTGCCAGCAGCGCCGGCGGGGAACATAGCCGGAATCAGCCCCAGCATTTT. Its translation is CASSAGGEHSRNQPQHF.

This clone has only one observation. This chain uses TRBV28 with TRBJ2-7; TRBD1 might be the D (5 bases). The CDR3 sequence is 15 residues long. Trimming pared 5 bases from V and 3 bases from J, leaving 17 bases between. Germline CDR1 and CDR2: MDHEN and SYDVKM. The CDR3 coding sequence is TGTGCCAGCAGTCCCGTTGACAGTCCCCTCTACGAGCAGTACTTC. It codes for CASSPVDSPLYEQYF.

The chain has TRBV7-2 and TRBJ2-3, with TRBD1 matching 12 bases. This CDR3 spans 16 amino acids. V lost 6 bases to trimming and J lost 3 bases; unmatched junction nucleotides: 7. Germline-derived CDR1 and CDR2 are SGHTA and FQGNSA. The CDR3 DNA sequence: TGTGCCAGCAGAGACGGGACAGGGGGCGCAACAGATACGCAGTATTTT. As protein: CASRDGTGGATDTQYF.

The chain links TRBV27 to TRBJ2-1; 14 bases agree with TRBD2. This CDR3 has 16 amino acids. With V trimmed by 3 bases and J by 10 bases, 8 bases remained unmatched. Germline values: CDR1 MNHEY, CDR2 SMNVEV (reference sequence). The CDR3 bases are TGTGCCAGCAGTTTCCTGGGACTAGCGGGAGATGGCGAGCAGTTCTTC. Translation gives CASSFLGLAGDGEQFF.

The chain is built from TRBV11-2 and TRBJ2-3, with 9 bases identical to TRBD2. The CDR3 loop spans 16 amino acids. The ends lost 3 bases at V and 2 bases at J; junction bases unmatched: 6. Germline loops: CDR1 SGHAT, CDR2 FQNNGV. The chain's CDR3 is CASSFGAGGYTDTQYF. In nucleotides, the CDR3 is TGTGCCAGCAGCTTCGGAGCGGGGGGCTACACAGATACGCAGTATTTT.

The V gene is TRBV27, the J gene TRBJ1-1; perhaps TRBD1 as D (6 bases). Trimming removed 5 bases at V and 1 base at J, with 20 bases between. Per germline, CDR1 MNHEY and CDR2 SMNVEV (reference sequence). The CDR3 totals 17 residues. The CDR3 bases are TGTGCCAGCAGTAATCGCGAACCTGGACAGCCGAACACTGAAGCTTTCTTT. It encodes CASSNREPGQPNTEAFF.

The CDR3 sequence: CSGGQGEEKLFF. The CDR3 DNA reads as TGCAGCGGAGGACAGGGGGAGGAAAAACTGTTTTTT. The chain carries TRBV29-1 and TRBJ1-4; 10 bases agree with TRBD1. The CDR3 consists of 12 residues. V trimming: 7 bases; J trimming: 8 bases; junction bases outside the gene matches: 4. The germline V gene encodes CDR1 SQVTM and CDR2 ANQGSEA. Looking up the rest from reference TRBV29-1 and TRBJ1-4 gives the full variable domain: SAVISQKPSRDICQRGTSLTIQCQVDSQVTMMFWYRQQPGQSLTLIATANQGSEATYESGFVIDKFPISRPNLTFSTLTVSNMSPEDSSIYLCSGGQGEEKLFFGSGTQLSVL.

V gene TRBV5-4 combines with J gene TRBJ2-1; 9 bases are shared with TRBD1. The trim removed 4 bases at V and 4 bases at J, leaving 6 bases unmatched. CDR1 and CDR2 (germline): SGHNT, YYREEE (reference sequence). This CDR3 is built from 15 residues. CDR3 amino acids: CASSLDRGGYNEQFF. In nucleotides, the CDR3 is TGTGCCAGCAGCCTTGACAGGGGGGGGTACAATGAGCAGTTCTTC.

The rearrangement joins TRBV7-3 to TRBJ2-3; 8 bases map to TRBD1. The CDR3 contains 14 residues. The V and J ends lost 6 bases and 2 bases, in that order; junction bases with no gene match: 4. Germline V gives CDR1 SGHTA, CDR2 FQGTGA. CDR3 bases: TGTGCCAGCAGTAGGGACAGGTTCACAGATACGCAGTATTTT. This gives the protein CASSRDRFTDTQYF.

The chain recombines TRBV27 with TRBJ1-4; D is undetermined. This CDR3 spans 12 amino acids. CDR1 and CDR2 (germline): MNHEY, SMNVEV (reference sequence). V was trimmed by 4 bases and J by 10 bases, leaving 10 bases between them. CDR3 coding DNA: TGTGCCAGCAGTTATCGCGCTGGAAAACTGTTTTTT. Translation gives CASSYRAGKLFF.

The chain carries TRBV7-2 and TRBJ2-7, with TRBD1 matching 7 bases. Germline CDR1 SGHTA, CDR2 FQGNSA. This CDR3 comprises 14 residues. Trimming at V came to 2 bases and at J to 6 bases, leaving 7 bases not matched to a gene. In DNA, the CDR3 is TGTGCCAGCAGCTTAATTCCCAGGGGGAGCGAGCAGTACTTC. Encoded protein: CASSLIPRGSEQYF.

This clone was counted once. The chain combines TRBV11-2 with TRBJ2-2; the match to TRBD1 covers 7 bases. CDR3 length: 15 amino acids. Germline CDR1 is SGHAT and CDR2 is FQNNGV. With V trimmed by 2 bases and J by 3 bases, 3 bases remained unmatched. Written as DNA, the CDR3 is TGTGCCAGCAGCTTAACACAGGGGTACACCGGGGAGCTGTTTTTT. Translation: CASSLTQGYTGELFF.

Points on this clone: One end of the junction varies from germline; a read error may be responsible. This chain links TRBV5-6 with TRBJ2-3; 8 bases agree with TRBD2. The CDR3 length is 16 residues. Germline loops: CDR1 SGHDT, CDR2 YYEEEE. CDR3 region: CANSFSRGGLPDTQYF. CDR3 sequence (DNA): TGTGCCAACAGCTTCTCTCGGGGGGGGCTGCCAGATACGCAGTATTTT.

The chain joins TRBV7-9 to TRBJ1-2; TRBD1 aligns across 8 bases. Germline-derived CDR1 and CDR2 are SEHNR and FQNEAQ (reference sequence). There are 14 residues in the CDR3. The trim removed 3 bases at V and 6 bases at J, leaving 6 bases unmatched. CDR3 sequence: CASSFRGPVDGYTF. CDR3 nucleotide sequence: TGTGCCAGCAGCTTCAGGGGGCCCGTCGATGGCTACACCTTC.

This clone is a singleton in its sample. The DNA of the CDR3 is TGTGCCAGCAGCTTTCTAGCGGGGCACCAAGAGACCCAGTACTTC. This codes for CASSFLAGHQETQYF. This sequence joins TRBV5-4 and TRBJ2-5, with 9 bases that match TRBD2. This CDR3 comprises 15 residues. CDR1 and CDR2 from the germline V gene are SGHNT and YYREEE (reference sequence). With V trimmed by 2 bases and J by 0 bases, 2 bases remained unmatched.

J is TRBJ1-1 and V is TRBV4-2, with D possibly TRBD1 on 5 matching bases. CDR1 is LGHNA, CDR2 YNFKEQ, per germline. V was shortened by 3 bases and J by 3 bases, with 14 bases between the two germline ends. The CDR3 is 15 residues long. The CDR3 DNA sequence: TGTGCCAGCAGCCACCTAAACGGCAGGGACACTGAAGCTTTCTTT. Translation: CASSHLNGRDTEAFF.